One TCR beta chain is described in this entry. It has no known antigen specificity. One base away there is no much larger clone; base qualities are not given. The CDR3 regions of human TCRbeta chains were analyzed by immunosequencing. The authors processed their data as follows. TCRs in the repertoires were matched against a reference library of SARS-CoV-2-specific TCRs that had been generated with the MIRA antigen-specificity platform. Breadth meant the fraction of unique TCRs that were SARS-CoV-2-associated, whereas depth meant the fraction of total T cells that were SARS-CoV-2-associated. Using the MIRA data, each spike-specific TCR was mapped to the spike region that the TCR reacts to and placed in a CD4 or CD8 class. Log10-transformed breadth and depth values were compared by one-way ANOVA with Sidak's multiple comparisons tests. TCRdb holds this immuneACCESS table with in-frame rearrangements only. Some clones are missing; in checked studies, unresolved V genes explain under half, and the rest has no known cause. The DNA was the basis for D and trimming; V, J and clone size are from that table. For this sample the table gives 120,000 or so clones, of which approximately 89% were detected only once. The top ten hold 5% to 6% of the sample.

This specimen belongs to a study of T cell responses to AZD1222 COVID-19 vaccine (dated by TCRdb to 2020 to 2022). Looking at the study overall: AZD1222 recipients given second doses at about 4 weeks or at about 12 weeks were pooled, since spike-specific TCR depth and breadth were not found to differ between the two schedules. Trial participants were enrolled by age into subgroups of 18-55, 56-69 and 70-plus years, and about 150, 27 and 61 TCR-sequenced participants, respectively, were included in these subgroups. A total of more than 230 trial participants underwent TCR sequencing, of whom about 210 had received two doses of AZD1222 and around 25 had received two doses of the MenACWY control vaccine.

Read against the paper, the sample's time point label means: baseline before first vaccination. The vaccinee samples were drawn from two UK trials, COV001 and COV002, one of which was a single-blind randomized controlled phase 2/3 trial testing AZD1222 (ChAdOx1 nCoV-19) in healthy adults. For TCRbeta chain sequencing, PBMC samples were collected from trial participants at day 0 and at day 28 after the second dose. V drops 7 bases and J drops 0 bases, leaving 9 bases in between. Reading the germline V gene gives CDR1 SNHLY and CDR2 FYNNEI. The CDR3 covers 13 residues, taking in both the cysteine and the phenylalanine. The retained sequence is limited to the CDR3, 39 bases, with the frame set at the first base. The investigation overall reported the following: Because no day 14 peak-response samples were available, repertoires were characterized only after the peak T cell response. Conclusions about previously exposed vaccinees are limited because only six or seven AZD1222 recipients were SARS-CoV-2 seropositive at baseline. In the small 56-69-year group, the increase in depth fell short of significance, most likely because of low power. Nearly half of unique spike-specific TCRs reportedly recognized epitopes outside regions mutated in the B.1.351 and B.1.1.7 variants. Participants were mostly white British and included more females than males, and it was suggested by the authors that clonal diversity may have been underestimated. The vaccine-associated CD4 TCRs covered the entire spike protein, and the dominant responses fell in regions 160-218 and 743-854. After two AZD1222 doses, spike-specific TCR breadth and depth were significantly higher than at day 0 and than in MenACWY recipients.

The chain is made from TRBV2 and TRBJ1-1; TRBD1 is possibly the D segment (6 matching bases). This clonotype was sampled from an adult in good health. Material: peripheral blood, obtained on day 0 of AZD1222 vaccination. The sequence in DNA is TGTGCCAGCACGGCAGGGGTGAACACTGAAGCTTTCTTT. This sequence encodes CASTAGVNTEAFF.